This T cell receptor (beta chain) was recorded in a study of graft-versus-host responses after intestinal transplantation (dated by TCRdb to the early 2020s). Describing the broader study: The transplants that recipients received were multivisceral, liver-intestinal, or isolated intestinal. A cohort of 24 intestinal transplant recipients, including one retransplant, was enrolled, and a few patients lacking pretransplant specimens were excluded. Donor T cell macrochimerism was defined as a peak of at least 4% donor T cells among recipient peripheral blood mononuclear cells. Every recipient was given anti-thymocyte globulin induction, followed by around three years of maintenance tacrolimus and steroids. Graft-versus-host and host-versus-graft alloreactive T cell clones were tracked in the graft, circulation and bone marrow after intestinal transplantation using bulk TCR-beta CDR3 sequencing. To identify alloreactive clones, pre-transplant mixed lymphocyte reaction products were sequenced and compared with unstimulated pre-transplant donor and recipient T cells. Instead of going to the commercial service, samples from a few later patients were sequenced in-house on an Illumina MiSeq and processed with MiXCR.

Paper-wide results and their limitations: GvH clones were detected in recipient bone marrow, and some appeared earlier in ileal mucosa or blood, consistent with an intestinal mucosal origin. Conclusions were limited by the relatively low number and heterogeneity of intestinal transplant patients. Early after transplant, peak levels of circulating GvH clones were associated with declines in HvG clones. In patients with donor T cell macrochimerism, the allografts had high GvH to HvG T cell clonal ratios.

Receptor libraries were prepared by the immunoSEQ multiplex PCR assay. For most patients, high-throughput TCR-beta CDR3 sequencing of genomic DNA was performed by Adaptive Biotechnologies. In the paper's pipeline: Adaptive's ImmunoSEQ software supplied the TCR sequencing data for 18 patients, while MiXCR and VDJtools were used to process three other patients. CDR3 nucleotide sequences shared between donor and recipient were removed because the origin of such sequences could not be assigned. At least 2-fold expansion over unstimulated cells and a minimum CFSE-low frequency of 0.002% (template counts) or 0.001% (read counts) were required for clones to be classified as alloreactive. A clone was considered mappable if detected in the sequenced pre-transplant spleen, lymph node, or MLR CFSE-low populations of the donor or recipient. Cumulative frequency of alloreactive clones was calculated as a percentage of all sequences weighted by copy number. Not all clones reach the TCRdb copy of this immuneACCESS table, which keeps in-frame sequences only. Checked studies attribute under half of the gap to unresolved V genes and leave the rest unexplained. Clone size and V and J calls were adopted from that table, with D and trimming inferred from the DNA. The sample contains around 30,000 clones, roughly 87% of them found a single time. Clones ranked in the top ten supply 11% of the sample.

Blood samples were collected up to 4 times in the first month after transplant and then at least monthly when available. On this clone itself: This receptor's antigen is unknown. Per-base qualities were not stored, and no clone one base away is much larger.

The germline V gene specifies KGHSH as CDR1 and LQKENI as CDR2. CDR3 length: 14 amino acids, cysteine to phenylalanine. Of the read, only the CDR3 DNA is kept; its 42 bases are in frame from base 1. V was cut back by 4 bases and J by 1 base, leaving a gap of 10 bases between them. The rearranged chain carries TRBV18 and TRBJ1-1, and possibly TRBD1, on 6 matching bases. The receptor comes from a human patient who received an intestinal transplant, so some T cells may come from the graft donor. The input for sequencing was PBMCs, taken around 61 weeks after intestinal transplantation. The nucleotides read TGTGCCAGCTCACTACAGGGCCGGAACACTGAAGCTTTCTTT. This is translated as CASSLQGRNTEAFF.